These 20 T cell receptor beta chains came from one sample sequenced in a study of CD8 T cells in Susac syndrome. With random hexamers, 0.5 to 1 ug RNA was reverse transcribed. MiXCR, applied by TCRdb to the immunoSEQ multiplex PCR reads, yields one record per CDR3 protein. This sample carries under 350,000 distinct CDR3 sequences, 90% to 95% of them seen once, and the ten largest clones take about 0.07%. The sequenced sample consisted of CD4+ T cells from PBMCs. These receptors all stem from a human donor with multiple sclerosis.

V and J are TRBV3-1 and TRBJ2-7, with TRBD1 matching over 11 bases. Per the germline V gene, CDR1 is LGHDT and CDR2 is YNNKEL (reference sequence). Unmatched junction bases numbered 3, after V lost 6 bases and J lost 2 bases. The CDR3 runs 14 residues. For the CDR3, the DNA is TGTGCCAGCAGTCGGACAGGGGGCACCTACGAGCAGTACTTC. It translates to CASSRTGGTYEQYF.

The V call is TRBV25-1, the J call TRBJ2-7; 10 bases are shared with TRBD1. V shed 6 bases and J 5 bases; nucleotides not matched to a gene: 4. The V gene's germline CDR1 is MGHDK and CDR2 SYGVNS. This CDR3 region has 13 residues. Here the CDR3 reads CASRKTGGNEQYF. CDR3 coding DNA: TGTGCCAGCAGGAAGACAGGGGGCAACGAGCAGTACTTC.

The chain recombines TRBV6-2 or TRBV6-3 with TRBJ2-1; weak D call: TRBD2 (6 bases). This CDR3 spans 16 amino acids. In germline, CDR1 is MNHEY, CDR2 SVGEGT. With 5 bases removed from V and 9 bases from J, the gap between germline ends came to 23 bases. The CDR3 DNA is TGTGCCAGCAGTGCCGACGGGACTCTTTTGGGGAGTGAGCAGTTCTTC. It is translated as CASSADGTLLGSEQFF.

This clonotype was counted a single time. The rearrangement links TRBV20-1 to TRBJ2-6; D not certain. The ends were cut back, 5 bases at V and 9 bases at J, with 8 bases in the middle. Germline CDR1 DFQATT, CDR2 SNEGSKA (reference sequence). The CDR3 is made up of 11 amino acids. The CDR3 DNA reads TGCAGTGCTGCCGGTGTCAACGTCCTGACTTTC. Encoded protein: CSAAGVNVLTF.

The rearrangement uses TRBV11-3 and TRBJ2-6; TRBD1 agrees at 7 bases. Trimming took 3 bases from V and 0 from J; bases not matched to a gene: 14. This CDR3 region has 20 residues. Germline assignment: CDR1 SGHNT and CDR2 YENEEA. CDR3 sequence reads: CASSLGVLRDSYSGANVLTF. Written as DNA, the CDR3 is TGTGCCAGCAGCTTGGGTGTACTTAGGGACAGCTACTCTGGGGCCAACGTCCTGACTTTC.

The chain is built from TRBV9 and TRBJ2-1; the match to TRBD2 covers 9 bases. Germline CDR1 is SGDLS and CDR2 is YYNGEE. The CDR3 is 16 residues long. Germline trimming cut 0 bases from V and 4 bases from J; bases unmatched to any gene: 5. CDR3 bases: TGTGCCAGCAGCGTAGGCGGGGGGGCGGGGTACAATGAGCAGTTCTTC. This encodes CASSVGGGAGYNEQFF.

The chain recombines TRBV12-3 or TRBV12-4 with TRBJ1-5, with TRBD1 matching 7 bases. V trimming: 1 base; J trimming: 0 bases; junction bases outside the gene matches: 6. The CDR3 is 17 residues long. The CDR3 nucleotides are TGTGCCAGCAGTTTAGACAGGGGTAGGGATAGCAATCAGCCCCAGCATTTT. Translating it yields CASSLDRGRDSNQPQHF.

The gene calls are TRBV18 and TRBJ2-2; D not resolved. CDR1 is KGHSH, CDR2 LQKENI, per germline. Trimming stripped 1 base from V and 5 bases from J, with 11 bases between. CDR3 size: 15 residues. This CDR3 is CASSPLGRRTGELFF. The CDR3 nucleotides read TGTGCCAGCTCACCACTCGGCAGGCGGACCGGGGAGCTGTTTTTT.

This chain joins TRBV27 and TRBJ2-3, with a possible D match to TRBD2 (7 bases). The V gene's germline CDR1 is MNHEY and CDR2 SMNVEV (reference sequence). Trimming removed 6 bases at V and 0 bases at J, with 13 bases between. The CDR3 is made up of 15 amino acids. CDR3 coding DNA: TGTGCCAGCAGCCACGGGGGGACAAGCACAGATACGCAGTATTTT. It specifies CASSHGGTSTDTQYF.

On this clonotype itself: The junction does not match germline at one end; this may be a read error. The gene calls are TRBV12-3 or TRBV12-4 and TRBJ2-7, with 10 bases aligning to TRBD2. This CDR3 has 14 residues. The CDR3 region is CASTILAGNPPLDF. CDR3 nucleotide sequence: TGTGCCAGCACCATACTAGCGGGAAATCCCCCCCTGGACTTC.

The chain joins TRBV6-2 or TRBV6-3 to TRBJ1-5; D call uncertain. CDR1 is MNHEY and CDR2 is SVGEGT in the germline V gene. Trimming stripped 3 bases from V and 5 bases from J, with 8 bases between. The CDR3 has 13 residues. CDR3 residues: CASSYREHQPQHF. Written as DNA, the CDR3 is TGTGCCAGCAGTTATCGGGAACATCAGCCCCAGCATTTT.

The chain employs TRBV30 and TRBJ1-5; D gene ambiguous. V was cut by 0 bases and J by 1 base, with 7 bases left in between. In germline, CDR1 is GTSNPN, CDR2 SVGIG (reference sequence). The CDR3 is 14 residues long. CDR3 nucleotides: TGTGCCTGGAGTGTGGCAGAAAGCAATCAGCCCCAGCATTTT. It specifies CAWSVAESNQPQHF.

The gene calls are TRBV12-3 or TRBV12-4 and TRBJ2-5; D uncertain. V shed 5 bases and J shed 5 bases, with 27 bases lying between them. This CDR3 is built from 18 residues. CDR3 in DNA: TGTGCCAGCAGTCCCCAACAGCACCGACACCTTTTTAGGGAGACCCAGTACTTC. This codes for CASSPQQHRHLFRETQYF.

This clonotype was seen just once. The chain couples TRBV7-9 to TRBJ2-5; D possibly corresponds to TRBD1 (6 bases). The CDR3 is 14 residues long. Germline CDR1 SEHNR, CDR2 FQNEAQ (reference sequence). V lost 4 bases and J 5 bases, leaving 14 bases between the germline ends. For the CDR3, the DNA is TGTGCCAGCAGCTCAGACAGGCTTAGGGAGACCCAGTACTTC. It codes for CASSSDRLRETQYF.

This rearrangement joins TRBV11-2 to TRBJ1-6, with 7 positions matching TRBD1. The trim removed 1 base at V and 14 bases at J, leaving 17 bases unmatched. Germline assignment: CDR1 SGHAT and CDR2 FQNNGV. This CDR3 comprises 17 residues. CDR3 sequence reads: CASSLGLLQGRRSALHF. The CDR3 coding sequence is TGTGCCAGCAGCTTAGGCCTCTTACAGGGGCGCAGATCGGCCCTCCACTTT. Variable domain in full (rest from reference TRBV11-2 and TRBJ1-6): EAGVAQSPRYKIIEKRQSVAFWCNPISGHATLYWYQQILGQGPKLLIQFQNNGVVDDSQLPKDRFSAERLKGVDSTLKIQPAKLEDSAVYLCASSLGLLQGRRSALHFGNGTRLTVT.

The gene calls are TRBV4-1 and TRBJ2-4; TRBD1 might be the D (7 bases). Trimming shortened V by 5 bases and J by 6 bases, and 20 bases separated the two germline ends. The CDR3 extends over 16 amino acids. Germline V lookup: CDR1 MGHRA, CDR2 YSYEKL. This chain's CDR3 is CASSLGTGEGANIQYF. CDR3 DNA sequence: TGCGCCAGCAGCTTGGGGACGGGAGAGGGGGCAAACATTCAGTACTTC.

The CDR3 loop reads CASSELPRGAQETQYF. The CDR3 region has the DNA TGTGCCAGCAGTGAACTCCCGCGGGGGGCCCAAGAGACCCAGTACTTC. V is TRBV25-1 and J is TRBJ2-5, with 8 bases matching TRBD2. V shed 2 bases and J 1 base; nucleotides not matched to a gene: 6. Germline values: CDR1 MGHDK, CDR2 SYGVNS. The CDR3 spans 16 residues.

This clonotype has only one observation. The chain combines TRBV6-4 with TRBJ2-1, with 10 bases aligning to TRBD2. The V gene's germline CDR1 is MRHNA and CDR2 SNTAGT. V trimming: 5 bases; J trimming: 3 bases; junction bases outside the gene matches: 7. The CDR3 length is 16 residues. CDR3 sequence: CASSRTSGKNYNEQFF. CDR3 DNA: TGTGCCAGCAGTAGGACTAGCGGAAAGAACTACAATGAGCAGTTCTTC.

The CDR3 region is CASSSGTGVNEQFF. In DNA form, the CDR3 reads TGTGCCAGCAGCTCCGGGACAGGCGTCAATGAGCAGTTCTTC. This chain joins TRBV12-3 or TRBV12-4 and TRBJ2-1; 8 bases are shared with TRBD1. V was pared by 6 bases and J by 6 bases, with 7 bases of the junction left unmatched. The CDR3 runs 14 residues.

The rearrangement uses TRBV20-1 and TRBJ1-6; D ambiguous. Germline assignment: CDR1 DFQATT and CDR2 SNEGSKA (reference sequence). This CDR3 region has 12 residues. Deletions cut 0 bases from V and 10 bases from J, with 7 bases between. The CDR3 DNA sequence: TGCAGTGCTAGAGACCGGCAATCACCCCTCCACTTT. Translated: CSARDRQSPLHF.